The 7 T cell receptor beta chains presented below share a single source sample, sequenced in a study of regulatory T cells in long-lasting Graves disease (dated by TCRdb to about 2021). The sample's time point, from its label and the paper: persistent/refractory GD, antithyroid drugs over 5 years with positive TRAb. RNA was extracted from PBMCs in TRIzol for both TCR sequencing and RNA sequencing. Libraries were constructed by multiplex PCR. Sequencing used an Illumina HiSeq 4000. CDR3 regions were amplified by Arm-PCR with iRepertoire HTBI primers to construct TCR beta libraries. TCRdb cleaned the public reads at Q25 with fastp, built clones with MiXCR and kept in-frame beta chains. Each entry merges the rows of one CDR3 protein and shows their most common DNA and genes. The sample records 500,000 to 800,000 distinct CDR3 sequences, about 32% of which are singletons. About two fifths of the sample comes from the top ten.

The source material was peripheral blood mononuclear cells (PBMCs), sampled when the disease was refractory, from a patient treated with antithyroid drugs. All receptors come from a female donor with Graves disease.

This clonotype was seen a few times. The chain joins TRBV7-2 to TRBJ2-2; 8 bases are a match to TRBD2. The J segment lost 5 bases and the V segment lost 3 bases, leaving 5 bases of the junction unmatched. The germline V gene has CDR1 SGHTA and CDR2 FQGNSA. The CDR3 loop spans 15 amino acids. The CDR3 nucleotides read TGTGCCAGCAGCTTTAGCGGGATAGGGACCGGGGAGCTGTTTTTT. Translating it yields CASSFSGIGTGELFF.

This clonotype is a singleton in its sample. In DNA, the CDR3 is TGCAGTGCTAGAGATAGGGGGTCGGGGTCTTTTGAGGGGGAGCAGTACTTC. Protein sequence: CSARDRGSGSFEGEQYF. The V and J genes are TRBV20-1 and TRBJ2-7, with a possible D match to TRBD1 (6 bases). CDR1 and CDR2 from the germline V gene are DFQATT and SNEGSKA (reference sequence). This CDR3 comprises 17 residues. Trimming took 0 bases from V and 7 from J, leaving 25 bases between them.

J is TRBJ1-1 and V is TRBV20-1; maybe TRBD1 (5 bases). Trimming stripped 1 base from V and 5 bases from J, with 11 bases between. The CDR3 runs 13 residues. CDR1 is DFQATT, CDR2 SNEGSKA, per germline (reference sequence). The DNA of the CDR3 is TGCAGTGCTAGAGCTGCAGGGAGTACTGAAGCTTTCTTT. This gives the protein CSARAAGSTEAFF.

This clonotype came up a few times. This chain joins TRBV12-3 or TRBV12-4 and TRBJ1-2; TRBD1 might be the D (5 bases). This CDR3 is built from 17 residues. V was clipped by 0 bases and J by 7 bases, with 21 bases between them. CDR3 amino acids: CASSLAGGLSLTAGYTF. For the CDR3, the DNA is TGTGCCAGCAGTTTAGCTGGGGGTTTATCGCTAACGGCTGGCTACACCTTC.

Only a few counts were recorded for this clonotype. V and J are TRBV12-3 or TRBV12-4 and TRBJ1-1, with 7 bases fitting TRBD1. There are 15 residues in the CDR3. The J segment lost 1 base and the V segment lost 5 bases, leaving 7 bases of the junction unmatched. CDR3 region: CASSPGQLKNTEAFF. CDR3 DNA sequence: TGTGCCAGCAGTCCGGGACAGCTCAAGAACACTGAAGCTTTCTTT.

In its sample, this clonotype was seen a few times. This rearrangement joins TRBV7-6 to TRBJ1-5; D not certain. Trimming pared 1 base from V and 6 bases from J, leaving 13 bases between. Germline CDR1 SGHVS, CDR2 FNYEAQ. The CDR3 is 15 amino acids. CDR3 loop: CASSLGSRVPQPQHF. CDR3 in DNA: TGTGCCAGCAGCTTAGGAAGCCGGGTACCTCAGCCCCAGCATTTT.

V gene TRBV28 combines with J gene TRBJ1-5; possibly TRBD1 for D (6 bases). Trimming left V 5 bases short and J 0 bases short, with 11 bases between. Germline CDR1 is MDHEN and CDR2 is SYDVKM. There are 15 residues in the CDR3. The CDR3 loop is CASSRQAYSNQPQHF. The CDR3 DNA follows: TGTGCCAGCAGTCGACAGGCTTATAGCAATCAGCCCCAGCATTTT. The full variable domain, its missing parts supplied by reference TRBV28 and TRBJ1-5, is DVKVTQSSRYLVKRTGEKVFLECVQDMDHENMFWYRQDPGLGLRLIYFSYDVKMKEKGDIPEGYSVSREKKERFSLILESASTNQTSMYLCASSRQAYSNQPQHFGDGTRLSIL.